This T cell receptor beta chain was recovered during a study of response to subunit inactivated influenza vaccine. Study-level points and caveats: The study's authors posited that every seasonal influenza vaccination enlists few new T cells.

Comment on this clonotype: Its specificity is unknown.

TCRdb fed the RT-PCR reads into MiXCR, producing one record per CDR3 protein. The sample records around 520,000 distinct CDR3 sequences, 25% being singletons. Here the sequenced sample was CD4+ T cells sorted from PBMCs, taken approximately 5 days after vaccination. The clonotype was recovered from a man aged 50 to 60 who received an inactivated influenza vaccine.

CDR3 in DNA: TGTGCCAGCAGCGTTCACCTACAGGGGATGTCCTACAATGAGCAGTTCTTC. It is translated as CASSVHLQGMSYNEQFF. The V and J genes are TRBV11-2 and TRBJ2-1; 7 bases fit TRBD1. V lost 5 bases, J lost 1 base, and 11 bases stayed unmatched. Looked up from germline, CDR1 is SGHAT and CDR2 is FQNNGV. CDR3 length: 17 amino acids.